Described below is a single T cell receptor beta chain sequence and its context. TCRdb's table, derived via immunoSEQ multiplex PCR, lists solely in-frame clones and lacks some. The table records over 300,000 clones, 75% to 90% of them present only once. The data were obtained in a study of blood T cell repertoires in COVID-19. This CDR3 has 13 amino acids. Germline V gene sequence: CDR1 SGHNT, CDR2 YYREEE (reference sequence). V was pared by 3 bases and J by 7 bases, with 6 bases of the junction left unmatched. Source material: PBMCs or T cells enriched from blood (not recorded which). V gene TRBV5-4 combines with J gene TRBJ1-1, with 7 positions matching TRBD1. This receptor was obtained from a man aged 30 to 45 who had recovered from COVID-19. The CDR3 region has the DNA TGTGCCAGCAGCTCAGGACAGGCGGGTGAAGCTTTCTTT. This gives the protein CASSSGQAGEAFF.